This TCR beta chain was sequenced during a study of blood T cell repertoires in COVID-19. The CDR3 totals 15 residues. Trimming removed 0 bases from V and 2 bases from J, with 10 bases in between. Germline CDR1 is SGHRS and CDR2 is YFSETQ. This table comes from immunoSEQ multiplex PCR, and its TCRdb copy is limited to in-frame clones, with some not included. The sample shows hundreds of thousands of clones, about 89% of them seen only once. Recovered status applied to Cohort 3 donors who had two consecutive negative PCRs. It also applied to those with clearance or with symptom resolution. As concerns this clone: This specimen includes other DNA sequences encoding the same CDR3.

The sequence was collected from a middle-aged man who had recovered from COVID-19. The sequencing input was PBMCs or T cells enriched from blood (not recorded which). The J gene is TRBJ2-3, the V gene TRBV5-1; tentatively, D is TRBD1 (6 bases). For the CDR3, the DNA is TGCGCCAGCAGCTTGGCCAGGGGATCCACAGATACGCAGTATTTT. Protein product: CASSLARGSTDTQYF.